Following are 20 T cell receptor beta chains from one sample sequenced in a study of T-cell reconstitution after alpha-beta-depleted transplantation in children. Preparation of the TCRbeta library involved a method that used unique molecular identifiers. TCRdb reanalysed the PCR reads using MiXCR and keeps one entry per CDR3 protein. The sample consists of approximately 500,000 distinct CDR3 sequences, roughly a tenth of them appearing once. The material was PBMCs, obtained before TCRalphabeta/CD19-depleted stem cell transplant. Receptors originate from a child aged 2-9 years with inherited bone marrow failure, due to receive a stem cell transplant.

This clonotype was found many times. This rearrangement joins TRBV27 to TRBJ2-7, with TRBD2 as a possible D gene (5 bases). The CDR3 has 14 amino acids. Germline CDR1 is MNHEY and CDR2 is SMNVEV (reference sequence). V lost 8 bases to trimming and J lost 2 bases, with 16 bases between them. CDR3 protein: CASVAGGNPYEQYF. The CDR3, as DNA: TGTGCCAGCGTAGCAGGAGGAAACCCCTACGAGCAGTACTTC.

The chain recombines TRBV28 with TRBJ2-7, with D unclear. Germline CDR1 and CDR2: MDHEN and SYDVKM. V was shortened by 6 bases and J by 8 bases, with 11 bases between the two germline ends. The CDR3 has 11 amino acids. CDR3 nucleotides: TGTGCCAGCAGCTGGGGATACCAGCAGTACTTC. Translating it yields CASSWGYQQYF.

This clonotype has ten or more counts. V and J are TRBV27 and TRBJ1-1; the match to TRBD1 covers 8 bases. The CDR3 covers 15 residues. Germline CDR1 and CDR2: MNHEY and SMNVEV (reference sequence). V was pared by 2 bases and J by 4 bases, with 6 bases of the junction left unmatched. In nucleotides, the CDR3 is TGTGCCAGCAGTTTAGCCCGGGGGACAGGCACTGAAGCTTTCTTT. It yields the protein CASSLARGTGTEAFF.

This clonotype was counted at least ten times. J is TRBJ2-3 and V is TRBV5-1, with D perhaps matching TRBD1 (6 bases). CDR1 is SGHRS, CDR2 YFSETQ, per germline. Trimming took off 1 base at V and 4 bases at J, with 10 bases between the two ends. This CDR3 is built from 14 residues. In nucleotides, the CDR3 is TGCGCCAGCAGCTTGAACAGGGTAGCAGATACGCAGTATTTT. Protein product: CASSLNRVADTQYF. The variable domain in full, completed from reference TRBV5-1 and TRBJ2-3, reads KAGVTQTPRYLIKTRGQQVTLSCSPISGHRSVSWYQQTPGQGLQFLFEYFSETQRNKGNFPGRFSGRQFSNSRSEMNVSTLELGDSALYLCASSLNRVADTQYFGPGTRLTVL.

The chain uses TRBV7-6 and TRBJ2-1, with D perhaps matching TRBD1 (5 bases). Trimming took off 3 bases at V and 6 bases at J, with 15 bases between the two ends. The length of the CDR3 is 15 residues. Germline V CDR1 and CDR2: SGHVS, FNYEAQ. The CDR3 coding sequence is TGTGCCAGCAGCTTCTGGCAGGGCTCTTCCAATGAGCAGTTCTTC. This gives the protein CASSFWQGSSNEQFF.

This clonotype was seen more than once but under ten times. This sequence joins TRBV29-1 and TRBJ2-1; D is unclear. The V gene lost 2 bases and the J gene lost 0 bases, with 17 bases spanning the gap. The germline V gene has CDR1 SQVTM and CDR2 ANQGSEA. The CDR3 contains 17 residues. The CDR3 spells CSVEKGRQALSYNEQFF. The CDR3 DNA sequence: TGCAGCGTTGAAAAGGGCCGGCAAGCCCTCTCCTACAATGAGCAGTTCTTC.

This clonotype was counted many times. The rearrangement links TRBV4-3 to TRBJ1-1; tentatively, D is TRBD1 (5 bases). The CDR3 loop spans 14 amino acids. CDR1 is LGHNA and CDR2 is YSLEER in the germline V gene. V was pared by 6 bases and J by 2 bases, with 13 bases between. CDR3 DNA: TGCGCCAGCAGGGTGGGGCTGACTAACACTGAAGCTTTCTTT. It encodes CASRVGLTNTEAFF.

About this clonotype: This may stem from a read error, because a much larger clone lies one nucleotide away. In this CDR3 the conserved last residue, phenylalanine or tryptophan, is missing, so a read error is likely. V is TRBV12-3 or TRBV12-4 and J is TRBJ2-7; perhaps TRBD2 as D (6 bases). This CDR3 contains 15 residues. The V gene lost 8 bases and the J gene lost 5 bases, with 22 bases spanning the gap. CDR3 protein: CASRLSGSGSHEQYY. The CDR3 coding sequence is TGTGCCAGCCGCCTAAGTGGAAGCGGGTCCCACGAGCAGTACTAC.

In its sample, this clonotype was seen many times. The chain uses TRBV12-3 or TRBV12-4 and TRBJ1-5; 7 bases are shared with TRBD1. The CDR3 consists of 15 residues. With V trimmed by 6 bases and J by 0 bases, 5 bases remained unmatched. The CDR3 bases are TGTGCCAGCAGGGGACAGACGAATAGCAATCAGCCCCAGCATTTT. Protein product: CASRGQTNSNQPQHF.

The chain uses TRBV24-1 and TRBJ2-2; TRBD1 is a possible D gene (5 bases). The CDR3 runs 14 residues. Germline V gene lookup returns CDR1 KGHDR and CDR2 SFDVKD. V was trimmed by 1 base and J by 7 bases, leaving 9 bases between them. CDR3 bases: TGTGCCACCAGTGATTTAGGGGCAGGCGGGGAGCTGTTTTTT. Translated: CATSDLGAGGELFF.

This clonotype was seen ten or more times. The genes are TRBV7-2 and TRBJ2-7, with TRBD2 identical over 8 bases. V shed 5 bases and J 6 bases; nucleotides not matched to a gene: 12. The V gene's germline CDR1 is SGHTA and CDR2 FQGNSA. The CDR3 is made up of 15 amino acids. The CDR3 nucleotides read TGTGCCAGCAGCGTAGGCGGGAGGACCCTCCCCGAGCAGTACTTC. Translated: CASSVGGRTLPEQYF.

This clonotype was counted ten times or more. The chain combines TRBV29-1 with TRBJ2-3; TRBD2 matches 8 bases. Losses at the gene ends were 7 bases for V and 5 bases for J; bases not matched to a gene: 14. The CDR3 covers 15 residues. Germline CDR1 and CDR2: SQVTM and ANQGSEA. The CDR3 nucleotides are TGCAGCGCCCTACCTCATGGGCTAGCGGGAGATACGCAGTATTTT. Protein: CSALPHGLAGDTQYF.

This clonotype was observed a few times. The rearrangement uses TRBV20-1 and TRBJ2-1; 12 nucleotides match TRBD2. J was trimmed by 4 bases and V by 3 bases; bases with no gene match: 10. This CDR3 contains 17 residues. CDR1 is DFQATT, CDR2 SNEGSKA, per germline (reference sequence). CDR3 sequence (DNA): TGCAGTGCTAGTGGGGCTAGCGGGAGGGCCGGGTACAATGAGCAGTTCTTC. Residues: CSASGASGRAGYNEQFF.

Ten or more counts support this clonotype. This chain uses TRBV9 with TRBJ2-3; unclear D gene. The V end was cut by 0 bases, the J end by 4 bases, with 12 bases between. The CDR3 has 15 amino acids. The germline V gene encodes CDR1 SGDLS and CDR2 YYNGEE. CDR3 nucleotides: TGTGCCAGCAGCGTAGAAATAGCTTCGCCAGATACGCAGTATTTT. Translation: CASSVEIASPDTQYF.

In its sample, this clonotype was seen many times. This rearrangement joins TRBV7-9 to TRBJ2-4; D not certain. The V gene's germline CDR1 is SEHNR and CDR2 FQNEAQ (reference sequence). This CDR3 spans 12 amino acids. Deletions cut 3 bases from V and 8 bases from J, with 8 bases between. The CDR3 sequence is CASSFLSDIQYF. The DNA for the CDR3 is TGTGCCAGCAGCTTTCTGTCGGACATTCAGTACTTC.

In this sample, this clonotype turned up a few times. A junction end diverges from the germline sequence, so it may reflect a read error. This chain connects TRBV7-9 to TRBJ1-1; tentatively, D is TRBD1 (6 bases). Germline assignment: CDR1 SEHNR and CDR2 FQNEAQ (reference sequence). This CDR3 is 12 amino acids long. CDR3 nucleotides: TGTGCCAGCATCTTAGTAGGGGGTGAAGCTTTCTTT. It is translated as CASILVGGEAFF.

This clonotype was detected many times. The rearrangement links TRBV2 to TRBJ1-5; D possibly corresponds to TRBD1 (5 bases). Trimming left V 8 bases short and J 4 bases short, with 12 bases between. Germline V lookup: CDR1 SNHLY, CDR2 FYNNEI. There are 13 residues in the CDR3. As DNA, the CDR3 is TGTGCCAGCGGGGACGCATTTAATCAGCCCCAGCATTTT. It specifies CASGDAFNQPQHF.

The chain links TRBV6-1 to TRBJ2-3, with D maybe TRBD2 (6 bases). The CDR3 runs 16 residues. CDR1 is MNHNS, CDR2 SASEGT, per germline. V lost 3 bases, J lost 1 base, and 14 bases lay in between. The CDR3 DNA follows: TGTGCCAGCAGTGAGGGTGTGGCTAGCGGCACAGATACGCAGTATTTT. As protein: CASSEGVASGTDTQYF.

On this clonotype itself: A read error is possible here, since a much larger clone lies one base away. This chain links TRBV3-1 with TRBJ2-7; tentatively, D is TRBD1 (5 bases). Germline V lookup: CDR1 LGHDT, CDR2 YNNKEL (reference sequence). Trimming left V 8 bases short and J 6 bases short, with 17 bases between. The length of the CDR3 is 13 residues. CDR3: CASWLRGYGEQYF. In DNA, the CDR3 is TGTGCCAGCTGGCTAAGGGGCTATGGCGAGCAGTACTTC.

This clonotype appeared a few times. This chain joins TRBV19 and TRBJ2-1; 7 bases are shared with TRBD1. V lost 4 bases and J lost 0; bases outside the gene matches: 3. CDR3 size: 15 residues. From germline, CDR1 is LNHDA and CDR2 SQIVND (reference sequence). This CDR3 is CASSTPGGSYNEQFF. As DNA, the CDR3 is TGTGCCAGTAGTACCCCAGGGGGCTCCTACAATGAGCAGTTCTTC.